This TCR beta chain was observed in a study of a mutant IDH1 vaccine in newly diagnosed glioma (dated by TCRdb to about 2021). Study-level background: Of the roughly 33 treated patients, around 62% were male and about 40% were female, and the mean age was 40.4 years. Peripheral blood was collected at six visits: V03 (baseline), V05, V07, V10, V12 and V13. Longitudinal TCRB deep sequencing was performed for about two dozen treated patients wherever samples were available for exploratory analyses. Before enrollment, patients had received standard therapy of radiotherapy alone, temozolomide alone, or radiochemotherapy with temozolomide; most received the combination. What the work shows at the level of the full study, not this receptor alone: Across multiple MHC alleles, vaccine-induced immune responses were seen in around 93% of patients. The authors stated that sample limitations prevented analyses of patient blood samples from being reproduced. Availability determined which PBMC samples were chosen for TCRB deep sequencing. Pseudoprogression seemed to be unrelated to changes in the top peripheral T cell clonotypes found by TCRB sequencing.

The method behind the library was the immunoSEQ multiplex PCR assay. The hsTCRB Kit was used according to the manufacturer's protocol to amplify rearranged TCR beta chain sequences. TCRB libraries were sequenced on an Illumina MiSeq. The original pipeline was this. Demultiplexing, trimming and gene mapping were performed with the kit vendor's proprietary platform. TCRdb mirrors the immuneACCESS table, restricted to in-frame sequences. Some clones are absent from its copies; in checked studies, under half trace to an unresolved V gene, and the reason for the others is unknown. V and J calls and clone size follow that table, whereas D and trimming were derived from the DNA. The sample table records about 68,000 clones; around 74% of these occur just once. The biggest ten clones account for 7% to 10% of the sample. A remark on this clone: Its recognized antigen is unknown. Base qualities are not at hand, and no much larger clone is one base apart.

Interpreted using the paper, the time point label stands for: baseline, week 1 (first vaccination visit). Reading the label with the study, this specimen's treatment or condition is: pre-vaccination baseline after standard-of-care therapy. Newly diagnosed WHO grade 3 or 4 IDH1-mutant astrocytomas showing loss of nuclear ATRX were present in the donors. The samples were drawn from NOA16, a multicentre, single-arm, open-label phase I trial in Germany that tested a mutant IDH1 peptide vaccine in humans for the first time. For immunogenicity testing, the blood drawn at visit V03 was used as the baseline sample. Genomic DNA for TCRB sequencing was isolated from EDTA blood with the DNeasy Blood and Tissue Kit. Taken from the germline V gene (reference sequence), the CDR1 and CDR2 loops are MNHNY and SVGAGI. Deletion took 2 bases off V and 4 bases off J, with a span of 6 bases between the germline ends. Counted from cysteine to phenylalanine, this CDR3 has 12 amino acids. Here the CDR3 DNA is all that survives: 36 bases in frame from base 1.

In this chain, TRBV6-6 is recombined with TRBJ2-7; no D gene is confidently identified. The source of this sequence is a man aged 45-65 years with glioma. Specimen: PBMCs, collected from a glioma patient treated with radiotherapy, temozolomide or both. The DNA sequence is TGTGCCAGCAGTTACAACAATTACGAGCAGTACTTC. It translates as CASSYNNYEQYF.